A single sample is the source of the 7 T cell receptor beta chains below, sequenced in a study of T cells in Graves' hyperthyroidism and ophthalmopathy (dated by TCRdb to about 2019). To prepare the library, multiplex PCR was applied. TCRdb names Illumina HiSeq 2000 as the instrument used. TCR beta CDR3 regions were amplified from RNA transcripts. The TCR CDR3 was subjected to a first round of RT-PCR using the HTBI primer set and the Qiagen OneStep RT-PCR kit. The public reads were quality trimmed at Q25 with fastp and then assembled into clones with MiXCR by TCRdb, keeping productive beta chains. Merged by CDR3 protein, the rows form single entries marked with the most common genes and DNA. The sample table holds roughly 420,000 distinct CDR3 sequences, of which roughly an eighth were seen once. 5% to 6% of the sample is taken by the ten largest. Sequenced: blood. The receptors shown here come from a woman aged 18-35 years with Graves' hyperthyroidism.

This clonotype has only a few counts. V is TRBV4-3 and J is TRBJ2-7; TRBD1 agrees at 7 bases. The trim removed 4 bases at V and 6 bases at J, leaving 12 bases unmatched. The length of the CDR3 is 15 residues. Germline CDR1 is LGHNA and CDR2 is YSLEER. The CDR3 sequence is CASSRGTAYLGEQYF. CDR3 coding DNA: TGCGCCAGCAGCCGAGGGACAGCGTATTTGGGCGAGCAGTACTTC.

This clonotype appeared many times. This chain connects TRBV28 to TRBJ1-2; 8 nucleotides agree with TRBD1. Losses at the gene ends were 5 bases for V and 5 bases for J; bases not matched to a gene: 4. CDR1 and CDR2 (germline): MDHEN, SYDVKM. This CDR3 spans 13 amino acids. As DNA, the CDR3 is TGTGCCAGCAGTCTACACAGGGGGTATGGCTACACCTTC. It yields the protein CASSLHRGYGYTF.

This chain uses TRBV6-4 with TRBJ1-4, with 8 bases fitting TRBD1. Germline V gene lookup returns CDR1 MRHNA and CDR2 SNTAGT. V lost 5 bases, J lost 8 bases, and 7 bases stayed unmatched. This CDR3 has 14 amino acids. The CDR3 region is CASSYLDRGEKLFF. CDR3 nucleotides: TGTGCCAGCAGTTACCTCGACAGGGGAGAAAAACTGTTTTTT.

There are many counts of this clonotype. V gene TRBV7-8 combines with J gene TRBJ1-5; possibly TRBD1 for D (6 bases). Germline CDR1 and CDR2: SGHVS and FQNEAQ. The CDR3 covers 15 residues. V was pared by 5 bases and J by 4 bases, with 15 bases between. CDR3 residues: CASSLGPGANQPQHF. The CDR3, as DNA: TGTGCCAGCAGCCTAGGTCCGGGGGCGAATCAGCCCCAGCATTTT.

The chain couples TRBV20-1 to TRBJ2-5, with TRBD2 matching 8 bases. V lost 5 bases to trimming and J lost 5 bases; unmatched junction nucleotides: 7. In germline, CDR1 is DFQATT, CDR2 SNEGSKA (reference sequence). The CDR3 is 13 residues long. CDR3 DNA: TGCAGTGCTCGAGCGGGAGTGAGTGAGACCCAGTACTTC. Amino acid sequence: CSARAGVSETQYF.

This clonotype was seen many times. V usage is TRBV7-9 and J usage is TRBJ2-1, with TRBD2 as a possible D gene (5 bases). CDR1 is SEHNR, CDR2 FQNEAQ, per germline (reference sequence). V gave up 5 bases and J gave up 5 bases, with 16 bases separating them. This CDR3 has 15 amino acids. In DNA form, the CDR3 reads TGTGCCAGCAGCGGTACCGGGATTGACAACAATGAGCAGTTCTTC. The encoded protein is CASSGTGIDNNEQFF.

This clonotype was detected many times. The CDR3 region has the DNA TGTGCCAGCAGTGCGTCCCTATTACACTACAATGAGCAGTTCTTC. Amino acid sequence: CASSASLLHYNEQFF. This chain connects TRBV2 to TRBJ2-1; D is unresolved. Germline-derived CDR1 and CDR2 are SNHLY and FYNNEI. Trimming removed 4 bases at V and 3 bases at J, with 13 bases between. This CDR3 is 15 amino acids long.